A selection of T cell receptor beta chains follows, all from one sample in a study of blood T cell repertoires in COVID-19. The assay was immunoSEQ multiplex PCR, and TCRdb's table has in-frame clones only and misses some. The repertoire holds a few hundred thousand clones, with roughly 89% as singletons. Sequenced sample: PBMCs or T cells enriched from blood (not recorded which). Receptors were obtained from a woman aged 50 to 60 who had been exposed to COVID-19. CDR3s include the opening cysteine and the closing phenylalanine or tryptophan. The D gene is left open where the match is weak. Size is omitted from some rows. Given values are once, few, many or a class for expanded clones.

V: TRBV10-3
J: TRBJ2-2
size: -
D: -
DNA: TGTGCCATCAGACTCAGGGGTGCCACCGGGGAGCTGTTTTTT
CDR3: CAIRLRGATGELFF

V: TRBV19
J: TRBJ1-2
size: -
D: -
DNA: TGTGCCAGTAGTATAGACCGTTATGGCTACACCTTC
CDR3: CASSIDRYGYTF

V: TRBV4-1
J: TRBJ1-1
size: -
D: TRBD1
DNA: TGCGCCAGCAGCCACTTGGGACAGGGAAACACTGAAGCTTTCTTT
CDR3: CASSHLGQGNTEAFF

V: TRBV2
J: TRBJ2-7
size: -
D: TRBD1
DNA: TGTGCCAGCAGCTTGGGACAGGGAGCCTACGAGCAGTACTTC
CDR3: CASSLGQGAYEQYF

V: TRBV5-6
J: TRBJ2-2
size: -
D: -
DNA: TGTGCCAGCAGCTTGGGCGGGACCGGGGAGCTGTTTTTT
CDR3: CASSLGGTGELFF

V: TRBV19
J: TRBJ1-1
size: few
D: -
DNA: TGTGCCAGTAGTAAAGGACAGACTTTGGATGAAGCTTTCTTT
CDR3: CASSKGQTLDEAFF

V: TRBV5-4
J: TRBJ2-7
size: -
D: TRBD2
DNA: TGTGCCAGCAGCTTGGCTAGCGGGGGGGCGTTGAACTACGAGCAGTACTTC
CDR3: CASSLASGGALNYEQYF

V: TRBV28
J: TRBJ1-2
size: -
D: TRBD1
DNA: TGTGCCAGCAGTTCTGACAGGGGGCGCGGTGGCTACACCTTC
CDR3: CASSSDRGRGGYTF

V: TRBV6-5
J: TRBJ1-2
size: -
D: -
DNA: TGTGCCAGCAGTCCCCTCGGGGGGCAGTATGGCTACACCTTC
CDR3: CASSPLGGQYGYTF

V: TRBV2
J: TRBJ1-4
size: -
D: -
DNA: TGTGCCAGCAGTGAAGGGGGCACTAATGAAAAACTGTTTTTT
CDR3: CASSEGGTNEKLFF

V: TRBV5-6
J: TRBJ1-4
size: -
D: -
DNA: TGTGCCAGCAGCTCACCAGGGGCTAATAATGAAAAACTGTTTTTT
CDR3: CASSSPGANNEKLFF